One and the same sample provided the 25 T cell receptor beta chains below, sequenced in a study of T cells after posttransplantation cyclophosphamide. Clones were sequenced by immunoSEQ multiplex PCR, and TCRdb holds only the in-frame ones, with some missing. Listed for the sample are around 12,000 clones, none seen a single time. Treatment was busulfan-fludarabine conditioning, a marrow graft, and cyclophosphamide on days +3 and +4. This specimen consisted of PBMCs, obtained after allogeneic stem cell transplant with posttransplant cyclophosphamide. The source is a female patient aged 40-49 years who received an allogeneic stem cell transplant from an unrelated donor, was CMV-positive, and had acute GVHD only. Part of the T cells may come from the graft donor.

In DNA form, the CDR3 reads TGTGCCAGCATCAACTCTGACAGGGGAGGGGAAAAACTGTTTTTT. Encoded protein: CASINSDRGGEKLFF. This sequence joins TRBV28 and TRBJ1-4; 8 nucleotides agree with TRBD1. The V segment lost 7 bases and the J segment 8 bases; nucleotides outside the gene matches: 12. Germline values: CDR1 MDHEN, CDR2 SYDVKM. The CDR3 runs 15 residues.

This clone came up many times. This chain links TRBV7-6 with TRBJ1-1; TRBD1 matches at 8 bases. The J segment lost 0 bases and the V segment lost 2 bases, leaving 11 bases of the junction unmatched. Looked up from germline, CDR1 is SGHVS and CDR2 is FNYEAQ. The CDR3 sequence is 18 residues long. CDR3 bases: TGTGCCAGCAGCTTACTGTTGAAGGGACAGGCCGTGAACACTGAAGCTTTCTTT. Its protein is CASSLLLKGQAVNTEAFF. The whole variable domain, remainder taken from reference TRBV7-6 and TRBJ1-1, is GAGVSQSPRYKVTKRGQDVALRCDPISGHVSLYWYRQALGQGPEFLTYFNYEAQQDKSGLPNDRFSAERPEGSISTLTIQRTEQRDSAMYRCASSLLLKGQAVNTEAFFGQGTRLTVV.

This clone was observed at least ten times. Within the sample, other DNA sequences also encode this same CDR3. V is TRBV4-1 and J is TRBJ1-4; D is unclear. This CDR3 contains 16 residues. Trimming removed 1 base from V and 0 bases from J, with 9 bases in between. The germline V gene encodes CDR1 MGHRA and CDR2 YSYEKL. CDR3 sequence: CASSQVWATTNEKLFF. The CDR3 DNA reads TGCGCCAGCAGCCAAGTTTGGGCCACAACTAATGAAAAACTGTTTTTT.

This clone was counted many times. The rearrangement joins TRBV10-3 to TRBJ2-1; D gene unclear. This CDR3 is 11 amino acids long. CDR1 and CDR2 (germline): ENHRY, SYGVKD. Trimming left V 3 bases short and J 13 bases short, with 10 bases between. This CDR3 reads CAISDSRVQFF. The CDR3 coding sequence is TGTGCCATCAGTGATTCCCGTGTCCAGTTCTTC.

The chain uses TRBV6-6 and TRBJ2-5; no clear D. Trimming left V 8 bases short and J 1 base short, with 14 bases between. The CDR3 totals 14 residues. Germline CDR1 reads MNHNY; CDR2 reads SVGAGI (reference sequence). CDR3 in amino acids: CASLSQRGQETQYF. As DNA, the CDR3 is TGTGCCAGCTTAAGTCAGCGCGGCCAAGAGACCCAGTACTTC.

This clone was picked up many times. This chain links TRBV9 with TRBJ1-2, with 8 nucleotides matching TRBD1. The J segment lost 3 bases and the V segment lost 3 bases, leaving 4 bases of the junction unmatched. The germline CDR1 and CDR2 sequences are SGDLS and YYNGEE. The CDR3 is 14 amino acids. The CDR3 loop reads CASSAGTGYYGYTF. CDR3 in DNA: TGTGCCAGCAGCGCCGGGACAGGCTACTATGGCTACACCTTC.

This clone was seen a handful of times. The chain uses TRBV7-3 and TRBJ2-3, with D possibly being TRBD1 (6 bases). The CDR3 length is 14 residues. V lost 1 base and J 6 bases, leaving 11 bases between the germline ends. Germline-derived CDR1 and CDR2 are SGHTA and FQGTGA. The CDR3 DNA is TGTGCCAGCAGCTTAAAGCAGGGGTGGGATACGCAGTATTTT. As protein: CASSLKQGWDTQYF.

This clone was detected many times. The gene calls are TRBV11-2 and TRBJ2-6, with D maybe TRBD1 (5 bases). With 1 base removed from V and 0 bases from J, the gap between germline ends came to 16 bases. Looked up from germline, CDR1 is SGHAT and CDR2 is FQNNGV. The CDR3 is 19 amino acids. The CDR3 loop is CASSLGARASRSGANVLTF. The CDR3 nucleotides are TGTGCCAGCAGCTTAGGGGCCAGGGCGTCGCGCTCTGGGGCCAACGTCCTGACTTTC.

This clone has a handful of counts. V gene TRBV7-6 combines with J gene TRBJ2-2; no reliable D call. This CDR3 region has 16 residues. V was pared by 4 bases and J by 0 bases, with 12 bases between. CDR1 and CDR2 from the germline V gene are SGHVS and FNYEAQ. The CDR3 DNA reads TGTGCCAGCAGCTCCCCCCGCTATACGAACACCGGGGAGCTGTTTTTT. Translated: CASSSPRYTNTGELFF.

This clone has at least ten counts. In DNA, the CDR3 is TGTGCCAGCAGTTTATCGGTAGGGAGCACTGAAGCTTTCTTT. As protein: CASSLSVGSTEAFF. The rearrangement joins TRBV27 to TRBJ1-1, with D hard to call. Trimming stripped 0 bases from V and 4 bases from J, with 9 bases between. Per the germline V gene, CDR1 is MNHEY and CDR2 is SMNVEV (reference sequence). There are 14 residues in the CDR3.

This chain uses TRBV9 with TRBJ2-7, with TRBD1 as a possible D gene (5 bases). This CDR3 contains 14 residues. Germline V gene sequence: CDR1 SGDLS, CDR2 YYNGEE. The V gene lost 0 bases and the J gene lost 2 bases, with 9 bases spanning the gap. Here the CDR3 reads CASSVVAGTYEQYF. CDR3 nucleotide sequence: TGTGCCAGCAGCGTAGTGGCAGGGACCTACGAGCAGTACTTC.

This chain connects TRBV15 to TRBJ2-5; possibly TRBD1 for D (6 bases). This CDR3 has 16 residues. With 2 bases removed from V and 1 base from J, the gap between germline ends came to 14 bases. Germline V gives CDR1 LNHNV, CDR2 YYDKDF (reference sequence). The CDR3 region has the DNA TGTGCCACCAGCAGACCCACCCTCAGGGGCCAAGAGACCCAGTACTTC. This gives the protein CATSRPTLRGQETQYF.

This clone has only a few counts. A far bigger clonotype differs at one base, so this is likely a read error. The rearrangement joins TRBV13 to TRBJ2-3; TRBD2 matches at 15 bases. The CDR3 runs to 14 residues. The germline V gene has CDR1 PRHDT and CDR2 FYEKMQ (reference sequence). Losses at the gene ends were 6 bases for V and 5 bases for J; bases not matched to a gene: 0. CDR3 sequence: CASRGLAGGDTQYF. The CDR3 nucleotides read TGTGCCAGCAGGGGACTAGCGGGAGGAGATACGCAGTATTTT.

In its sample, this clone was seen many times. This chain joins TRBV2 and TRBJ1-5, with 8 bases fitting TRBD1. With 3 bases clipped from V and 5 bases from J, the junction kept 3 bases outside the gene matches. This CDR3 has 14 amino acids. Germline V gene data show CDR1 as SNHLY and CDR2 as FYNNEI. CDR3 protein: CASSERTGYQPQHF. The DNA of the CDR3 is TGTGCCAGCAGTGAGCGGACAGGGTATCAGCCCCAGCATTTT.

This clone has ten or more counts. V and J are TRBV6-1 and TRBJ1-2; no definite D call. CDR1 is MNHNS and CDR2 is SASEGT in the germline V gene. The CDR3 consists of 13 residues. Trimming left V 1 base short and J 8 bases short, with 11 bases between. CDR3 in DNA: TGTGCCAGCAGTGAAGTGGGAGTGCAGGGCTACACCTTC. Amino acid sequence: CASSEVGVQGYTF.

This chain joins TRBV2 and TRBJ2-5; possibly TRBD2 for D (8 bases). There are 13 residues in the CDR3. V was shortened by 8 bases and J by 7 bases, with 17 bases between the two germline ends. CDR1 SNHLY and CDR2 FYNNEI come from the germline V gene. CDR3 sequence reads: CASRPGGTATQYF. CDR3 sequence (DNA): TGTGCCAGCCGCCCGGGGGGGACAGCGACCCAGTACTTC. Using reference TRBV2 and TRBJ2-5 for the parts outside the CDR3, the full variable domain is EPEVTQTPSHQVTQMGQEVILRCVPISNHLYFYWYRQILGQKVEFLVSFYNNEISEKSEIFDDQFSVERPDGSNFTLKIRSTKLEDSAMYFCASRPGGTATQYFGPGTRLLVL.

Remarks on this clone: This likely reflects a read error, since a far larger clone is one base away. The CDR3 is CARSIVSYNSPLHF. CDR3 sequence (DNA): TGTGCCAGGAGTATCGTGAGTTACAATTCACCCCTCCACTTT. The chain carries TRBV19 and TRBJ1-6; no clear D. The CDR3 length is 14 residues. CDR1 LNHDA and CDR2 SQIVND come from the germline V gene (reference sequence).

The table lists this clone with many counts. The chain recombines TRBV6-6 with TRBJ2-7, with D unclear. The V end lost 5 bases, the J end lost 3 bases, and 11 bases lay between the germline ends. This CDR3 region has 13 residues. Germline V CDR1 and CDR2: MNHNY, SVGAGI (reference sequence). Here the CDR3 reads CASSPPLLYEQYF. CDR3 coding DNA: TGTGCCAGCAGTCCCCCCTTACTCTACGAGCAGTACTTC.

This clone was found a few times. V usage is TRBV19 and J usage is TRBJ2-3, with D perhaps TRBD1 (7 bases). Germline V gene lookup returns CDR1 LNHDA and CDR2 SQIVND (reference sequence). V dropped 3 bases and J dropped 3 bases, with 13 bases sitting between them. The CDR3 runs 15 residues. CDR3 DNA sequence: TGTGCCAGTAGTATCGACAGGGCGGGGACAGATACGCAGTATTTT. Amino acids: CASSIDRAGTDTQYF.

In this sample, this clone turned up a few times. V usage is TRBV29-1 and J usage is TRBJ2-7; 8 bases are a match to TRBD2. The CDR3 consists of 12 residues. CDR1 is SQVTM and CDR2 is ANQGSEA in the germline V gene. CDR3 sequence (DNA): TGCAGCGTTGACACCCACCGGGAGGGCAGGGTGGTG. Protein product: CSVDTHREGRVV.

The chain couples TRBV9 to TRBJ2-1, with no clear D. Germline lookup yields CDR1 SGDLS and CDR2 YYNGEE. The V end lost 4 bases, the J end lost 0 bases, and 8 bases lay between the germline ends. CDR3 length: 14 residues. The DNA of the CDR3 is TGTGCCAGCAGCCGTTTGAGCTCCTACAATGAGCAGTTCTTC. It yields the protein CASSRLSSYNEQFF.

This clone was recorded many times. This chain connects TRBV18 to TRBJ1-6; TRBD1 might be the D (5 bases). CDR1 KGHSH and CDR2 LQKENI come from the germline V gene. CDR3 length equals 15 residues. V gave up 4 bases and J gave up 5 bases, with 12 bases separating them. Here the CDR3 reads CASSLWTPDNSPLHF. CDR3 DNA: TGTGCCAGCTCACTCTGGACACCCGATAATTCACCCCTCCACTTT. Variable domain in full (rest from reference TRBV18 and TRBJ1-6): NAGVMQNPRHLVRRRGQEARLRCSPMKGHSHVYWYRQLPEEGLKFMVYLQKENIIDESGMPKERFSAEFPKEGPSILRIQQVVRGDSAAYFCASSLWTPDNSPLHFGNGTRLTVT.

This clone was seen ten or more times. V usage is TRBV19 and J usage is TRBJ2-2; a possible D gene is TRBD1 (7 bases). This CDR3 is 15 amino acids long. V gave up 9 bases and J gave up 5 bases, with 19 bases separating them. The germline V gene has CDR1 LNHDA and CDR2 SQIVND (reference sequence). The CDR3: CASTPNRGGTGELFF. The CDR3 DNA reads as TGTGCCAGCACCCCTAACAGGGGAGGAACCGGGGAGCTGTTTTTT.

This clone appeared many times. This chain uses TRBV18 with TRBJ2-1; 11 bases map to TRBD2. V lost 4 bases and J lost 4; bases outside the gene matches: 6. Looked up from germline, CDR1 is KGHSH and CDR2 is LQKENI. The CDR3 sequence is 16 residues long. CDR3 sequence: CASSRSGTSGYNEQFF. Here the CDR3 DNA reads TGTGCCAGCTCACGGTCCGGGACTAGCGGTTACAATGAGCAGTTCTTC.

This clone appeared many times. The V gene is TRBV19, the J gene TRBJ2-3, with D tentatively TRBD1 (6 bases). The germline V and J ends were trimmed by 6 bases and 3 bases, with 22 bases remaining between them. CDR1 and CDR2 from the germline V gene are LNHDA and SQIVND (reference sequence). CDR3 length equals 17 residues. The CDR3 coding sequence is TGTGCCAGTAGGAATCCGGACAGCACCAGTTATACAGATACGCAGTATTTT. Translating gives CASRNPDSTSYTDTQYF.